This TCR beta chain was found in a study of response to subunit inactivated influenza vaccine. MiXCR was run by TCRdb on the RT-PCR reads, yielding one entry per CDR3 protein. The sample includes 800,000 or so distinct CDR3 sequences, around 20% seen only once; the top ten take about 9.4%. This clonotype has more than one count but fewer than ten. The antigen remains undetermined. Overall study results and limits: It was the authors' suggestion that each seasonal influenza vaccination recruits few new T cells.

This TCR came from a man aged 50 to 59 who received an inactivated influenza vaccine. This sample comprised PBMCs from blood, obtained 5 days after vaccination.

CDR3 sequence: CSARPGQALKAQHF. The DNA for the CDR3 is TGCAGTGCTAGGCCGGGACAGGCATTAAAGGCCCAGCATTTT. The chain links TRBV20-1 to TRBJ1-5; the match to TRBD1 covers 8 bases. Germline CDR1 and CDR2: DFQATT and SNEGSKA (reference sequence). The CDR3 covers 14 residues. V was pared by 3 bases and J by 11 bases, with 12 bases of the junction left unmatched.